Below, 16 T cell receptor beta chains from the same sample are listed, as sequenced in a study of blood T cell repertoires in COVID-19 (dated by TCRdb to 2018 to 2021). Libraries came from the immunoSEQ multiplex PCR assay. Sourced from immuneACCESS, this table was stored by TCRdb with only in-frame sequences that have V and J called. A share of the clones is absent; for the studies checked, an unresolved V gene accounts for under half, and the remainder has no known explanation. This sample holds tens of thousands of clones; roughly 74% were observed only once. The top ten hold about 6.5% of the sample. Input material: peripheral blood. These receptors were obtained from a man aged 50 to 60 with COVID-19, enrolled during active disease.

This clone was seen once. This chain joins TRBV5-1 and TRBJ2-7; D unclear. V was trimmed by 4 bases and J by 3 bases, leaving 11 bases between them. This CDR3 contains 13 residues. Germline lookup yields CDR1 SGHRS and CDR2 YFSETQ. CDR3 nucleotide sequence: TGCGCCAGCAGCCCACTAACCCGCTACGAGCAGTACTTC. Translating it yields CASSPLTRYEQYF.

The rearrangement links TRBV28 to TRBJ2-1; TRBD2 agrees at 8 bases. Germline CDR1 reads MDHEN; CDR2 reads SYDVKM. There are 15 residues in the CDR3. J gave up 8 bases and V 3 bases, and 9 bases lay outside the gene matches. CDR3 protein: CASSLSSGVTHEQFF. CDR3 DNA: TGTGCCAGCAGTTTGAGTAGCGGGGTCACCCATGAGCAGTTCTTC.

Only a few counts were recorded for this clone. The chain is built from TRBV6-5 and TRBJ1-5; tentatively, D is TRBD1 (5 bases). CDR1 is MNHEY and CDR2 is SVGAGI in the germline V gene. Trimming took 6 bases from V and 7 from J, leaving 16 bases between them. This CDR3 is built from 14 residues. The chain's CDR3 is CASSPGRGGQPQHF. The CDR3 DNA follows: TGTGCCAGCAGCCCGGGGAGGGGTGGCCAGCCCCAGCATTTT.

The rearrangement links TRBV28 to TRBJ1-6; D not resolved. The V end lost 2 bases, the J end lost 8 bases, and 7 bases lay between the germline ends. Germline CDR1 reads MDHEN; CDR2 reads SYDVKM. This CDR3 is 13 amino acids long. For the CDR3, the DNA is TGTGCCAGCAGTTTACCTCCGGATTCACCCCTCCACTTT. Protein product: CASSLPPDSPLHF.

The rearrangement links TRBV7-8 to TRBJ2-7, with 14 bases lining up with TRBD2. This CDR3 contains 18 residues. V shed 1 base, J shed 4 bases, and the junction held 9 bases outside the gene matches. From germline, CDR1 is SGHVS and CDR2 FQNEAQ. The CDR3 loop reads CASSLDWGLAGVQYEQYF. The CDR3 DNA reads TGTGCCAGCAGCTTAGATTGGGGACTAGCGGGAGTTCAGTACGAGCAGTACTTC.

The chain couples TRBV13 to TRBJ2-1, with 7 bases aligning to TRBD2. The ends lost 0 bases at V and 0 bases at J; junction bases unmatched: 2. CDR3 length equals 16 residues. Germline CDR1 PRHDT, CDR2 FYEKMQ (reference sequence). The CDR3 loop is CASSLGRGSSYNEQFF. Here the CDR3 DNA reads TGTGCCAGCAGCTTAGGGCGGGGGAGCTCCTACAATGAGCAGTTCTTC. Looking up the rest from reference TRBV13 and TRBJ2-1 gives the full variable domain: AAGVIQSPRHLIKEKRETATLKCYPIPRHDTVYWYQQGPGQDPQFLISFYEKMQSDKGSIPDRFSAQQFSDYHSELNMSSLELGDSALYFCASSLGRGSSYNEQFFGPGTRLTVL.

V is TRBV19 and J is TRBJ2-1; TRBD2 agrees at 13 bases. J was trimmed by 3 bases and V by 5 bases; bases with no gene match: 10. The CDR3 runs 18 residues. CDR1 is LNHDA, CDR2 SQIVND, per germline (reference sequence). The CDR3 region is CASSPTSGRRIGYNEQFF. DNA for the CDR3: TGTGCCAGTAGTCCGACTAGCGGGAGGCGTATAGGCTACAATGAGCAGTTCTTC.

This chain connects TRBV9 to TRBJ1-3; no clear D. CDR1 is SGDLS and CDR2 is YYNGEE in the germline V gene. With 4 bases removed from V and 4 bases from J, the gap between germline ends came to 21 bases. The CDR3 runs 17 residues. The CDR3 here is CASSTRHRPDIGNTIYF. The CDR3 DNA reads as TGTGCCAGCAGCACCCGACATCGCCCCGATATAGGAAACACCATATATTTT.

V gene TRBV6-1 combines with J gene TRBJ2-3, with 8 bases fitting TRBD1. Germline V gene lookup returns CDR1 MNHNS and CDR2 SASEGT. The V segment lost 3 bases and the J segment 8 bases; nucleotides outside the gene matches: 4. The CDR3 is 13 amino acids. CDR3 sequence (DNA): TGTGCCAGCAGTGACAGGGGGCGCGGTACGCAGTATTTT. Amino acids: CASSDRGRGTQYF.

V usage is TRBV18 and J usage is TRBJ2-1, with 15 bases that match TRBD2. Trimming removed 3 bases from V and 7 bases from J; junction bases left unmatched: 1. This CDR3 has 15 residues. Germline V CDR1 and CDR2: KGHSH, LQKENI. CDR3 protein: CASSPGTSGRNEQFF. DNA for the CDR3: TGTGCCAGCTCACCCGGGACTAGCGGGAGGAATGAGCAGTTCTTC.

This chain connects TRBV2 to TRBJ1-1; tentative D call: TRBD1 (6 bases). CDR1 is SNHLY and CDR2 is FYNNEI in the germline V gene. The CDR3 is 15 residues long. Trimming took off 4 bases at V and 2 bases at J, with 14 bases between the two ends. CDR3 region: CASSVRQERNTEAFF. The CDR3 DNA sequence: TGTGCCAGCAGTGTGCGACAGGAGCGAAACACTGAAGCTTTCTTT.

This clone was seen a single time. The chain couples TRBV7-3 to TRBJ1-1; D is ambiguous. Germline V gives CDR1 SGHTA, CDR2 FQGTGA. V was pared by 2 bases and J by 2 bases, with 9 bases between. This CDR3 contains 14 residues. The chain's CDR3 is CASSLSGVNTEAFF. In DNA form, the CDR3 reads TGTGCCAGCAGCTTATCGGGAGTAAACACTGAAGCTTTCTTT.

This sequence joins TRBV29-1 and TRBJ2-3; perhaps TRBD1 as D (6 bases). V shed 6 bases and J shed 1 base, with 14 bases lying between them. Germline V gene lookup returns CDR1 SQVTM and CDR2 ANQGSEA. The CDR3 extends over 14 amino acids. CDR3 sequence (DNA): TGCAGCGTCTCTCAGGGGCTAGGCACAGATACGCAGTATTTT. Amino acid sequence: CSVSQGLGTDTQYF.

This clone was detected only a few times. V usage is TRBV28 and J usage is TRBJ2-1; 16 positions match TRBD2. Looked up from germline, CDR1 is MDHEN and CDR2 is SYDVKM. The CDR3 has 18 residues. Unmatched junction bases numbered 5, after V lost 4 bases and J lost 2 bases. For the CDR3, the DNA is TGTGCCAGCAGTTCCGGGACTAGCGGGGGGGCAACCTACAATGAGCAGTTCTTC. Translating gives CASSSGTSGGATYNEQFF.

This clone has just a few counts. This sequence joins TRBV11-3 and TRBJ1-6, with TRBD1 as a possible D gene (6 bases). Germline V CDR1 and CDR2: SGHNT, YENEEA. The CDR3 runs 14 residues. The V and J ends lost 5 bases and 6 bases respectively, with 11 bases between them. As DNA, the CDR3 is TGTGCCAGCAGCGCACAGGGATCTAATTCACCCCTCCACTTT. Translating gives CASSAQGSNSPLHF.

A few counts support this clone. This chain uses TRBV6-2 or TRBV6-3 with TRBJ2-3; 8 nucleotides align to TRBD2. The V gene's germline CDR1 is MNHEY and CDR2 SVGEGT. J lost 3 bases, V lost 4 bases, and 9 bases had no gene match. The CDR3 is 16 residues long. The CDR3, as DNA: TGTGCCAGCAGTTTGAGCGGGAGAAGGAGGACAGATACGCAGTATTTT. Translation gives CASSLSGRRRTDTQYF.